Sequencing of this T cell receptor beta chain was carried out in a study of T cells in Graves' hyperthyroidism and ophthalmopathy. Study conclusions and caveats: Ophthalmopathy was distinguished from stable hyperthyroidism by 13 V-J signatures.

Researchers amplified the TCR beta CDR3 regions from RNA transcripts. First-round RT-PCR with HTBI primers amplified the TCR CDR3 region. A single record per CDR3 protein comes from TCRdb applying MiXCR to the multiplex PCR reads. The repertoire holds approximately 210,000 distinct CDR3 sequences, with roughly 15% as singletons. As to this clonotype: Its target is unknown.

This TCR was recovered from a man in his forties or fifties with Graves' hyperthyroidism. The sample taken for sequencing was blood.

Here the CDR3 reads CASSRRQGGNYGYTF. CDR3 nucleotides: TGTGCCAGCAGCCGCCGACAGGGTGGCAACTATGGCTACACCTTC. J is TRBJ1-2 and V is TRBV3-1, with 7 bases lining up with TRBD1. The ends lost 4 bases at V and 2 bases at J; junction bases unmatched: 7. Germline V gene lookup returns CDR1 LGHDT and CDR2 YNNKEL (reference sequence). CDR3 length: 15 amino acids. Using reference TRBV3-1 and TRBJ1-2 for the parts outside the CDR3, the full variable domain is DTAVSQTPKYLVTQMGNDKSIKCEQNLGHDTMYWYKQDSKKFLKIMFSYNNKELIINETVPNRFSPKSPDKAHLNLHINSLELGDSAVYFCASSRRQGGNYGYTFGSGTRLTVV.